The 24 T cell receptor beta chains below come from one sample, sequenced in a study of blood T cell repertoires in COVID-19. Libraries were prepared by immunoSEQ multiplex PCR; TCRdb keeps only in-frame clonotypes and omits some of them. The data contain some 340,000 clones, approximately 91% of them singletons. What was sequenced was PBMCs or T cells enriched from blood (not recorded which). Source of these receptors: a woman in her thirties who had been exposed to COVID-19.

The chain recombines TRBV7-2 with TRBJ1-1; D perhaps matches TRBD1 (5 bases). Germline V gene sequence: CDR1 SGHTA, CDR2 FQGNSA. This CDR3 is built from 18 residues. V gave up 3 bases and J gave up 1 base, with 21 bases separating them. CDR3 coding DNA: TGTGCCAGCAGCTTTAGGGTTAGAGGCTCCGGGGGGAACACTGAAGCTTTCTTT. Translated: CASSFRVRGSGGNTEAFF.

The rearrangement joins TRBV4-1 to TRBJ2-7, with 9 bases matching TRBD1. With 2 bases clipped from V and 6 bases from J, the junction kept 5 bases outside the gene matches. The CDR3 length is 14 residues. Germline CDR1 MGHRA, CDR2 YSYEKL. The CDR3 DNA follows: TGCGCCAGCAGCCAACCGGGACAGGGCCTCGAGCAGTACTTC. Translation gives CASSQPGQGLEQYF.

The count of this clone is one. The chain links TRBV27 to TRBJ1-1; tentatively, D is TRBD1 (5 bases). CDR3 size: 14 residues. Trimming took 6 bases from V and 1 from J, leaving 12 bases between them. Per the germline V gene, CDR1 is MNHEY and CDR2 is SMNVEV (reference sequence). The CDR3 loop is CASRGRARNTEAFF. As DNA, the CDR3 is TGTGCCAGCAGAGGCAGGGCCAGGAACACTGAAGCTTTCTTT.

The CDR3, as DNA: TGCGCCAGCAGAGGGGTGCTGGGTGTCACTGAAGCTTTCTTT. Translation: CASRGVLGVTEAFF. The V gene is TRBV5-1, the J gene TRBJ1-1; the D gene is possibly TRBD1 (5 bases). CDR1 is SGHRS, CDR2 YFSETQ, per germline. V was clipped by 5 bases and J by 4 bases, with 15 bases between them. CDR3 length: 14 amino acids.

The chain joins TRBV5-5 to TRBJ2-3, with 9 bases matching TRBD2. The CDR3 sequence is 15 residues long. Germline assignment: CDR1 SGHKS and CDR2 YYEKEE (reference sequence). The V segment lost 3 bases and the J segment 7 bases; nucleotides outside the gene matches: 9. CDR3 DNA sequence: TGTGCCAGCAGCTGGTCCGGGACTAGCAAGTATACGCAGTATTTT. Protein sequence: CASSWSGTSKYTQYF.

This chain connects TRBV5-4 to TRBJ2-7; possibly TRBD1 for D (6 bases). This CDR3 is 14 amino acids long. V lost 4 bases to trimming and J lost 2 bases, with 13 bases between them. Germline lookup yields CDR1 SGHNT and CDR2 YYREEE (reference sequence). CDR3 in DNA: TGTGCCAGCAGCAAAGCAAAGGGGGCCTACGAGCAGTACTTC. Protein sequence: CASSKAKGAYEQYF. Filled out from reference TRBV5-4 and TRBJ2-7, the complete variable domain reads ETGVTQSPTHLIKTRGQQVTLRCSSQSGHNTVSWYQQALGQGPQFIFQYYREEENGRGNFPPRFSGLQFPNYSSELNVNALELDDSALYLCASSKAKGAYEQYFGPGTRLTVT.

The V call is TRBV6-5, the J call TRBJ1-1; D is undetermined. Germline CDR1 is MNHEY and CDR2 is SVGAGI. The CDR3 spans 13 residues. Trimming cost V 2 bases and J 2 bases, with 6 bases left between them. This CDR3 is CASSYRLNTEAFF. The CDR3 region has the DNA TGTGCCAGCAGTTACAGACTCAACACTGAAGCTTTCTTT.

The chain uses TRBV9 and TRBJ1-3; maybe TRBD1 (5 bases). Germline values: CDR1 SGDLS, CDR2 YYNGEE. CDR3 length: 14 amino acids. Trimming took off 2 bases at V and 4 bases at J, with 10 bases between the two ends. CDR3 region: CASSVDSYGNTIYF. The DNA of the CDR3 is TGTGCCAGCAGCGTCGACAGCTACGGAAACACCATATATTTT.

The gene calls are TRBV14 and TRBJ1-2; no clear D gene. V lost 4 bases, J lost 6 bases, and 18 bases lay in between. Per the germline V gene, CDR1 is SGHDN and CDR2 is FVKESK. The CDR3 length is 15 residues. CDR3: CASSLKEGSRDGYTF. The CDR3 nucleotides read TGTGCCAGCAGCCTCAAAGAGGGCAGTCGGGATGGCTACACCTTC.

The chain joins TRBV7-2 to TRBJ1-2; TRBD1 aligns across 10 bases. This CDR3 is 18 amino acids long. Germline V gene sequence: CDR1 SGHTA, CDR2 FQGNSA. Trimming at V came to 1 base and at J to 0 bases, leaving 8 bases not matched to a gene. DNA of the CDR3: TGTGCCAGCAGCTTAGTATCCTGGACAGGGGGAACTAACTATGGCTACACCTTC. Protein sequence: CASSLVSWTGGTNYGYTF.

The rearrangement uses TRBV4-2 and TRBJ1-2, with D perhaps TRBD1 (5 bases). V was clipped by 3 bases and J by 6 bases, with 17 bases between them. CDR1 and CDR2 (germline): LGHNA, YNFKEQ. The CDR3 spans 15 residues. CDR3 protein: CASSQVAGKGNGYTF. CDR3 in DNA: TGTGCCAGCAGCCAGGTAGCGGGGAAGGGGAATGGCTACACCTTC.

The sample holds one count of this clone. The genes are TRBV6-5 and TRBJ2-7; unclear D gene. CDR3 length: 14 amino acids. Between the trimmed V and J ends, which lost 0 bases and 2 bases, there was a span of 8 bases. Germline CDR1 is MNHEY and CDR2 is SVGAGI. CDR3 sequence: CASSYSYSTYEQYF. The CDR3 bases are TGTGCCAGCAGTTACTCGTACAGCACCTACGAGCAGTACTTC.

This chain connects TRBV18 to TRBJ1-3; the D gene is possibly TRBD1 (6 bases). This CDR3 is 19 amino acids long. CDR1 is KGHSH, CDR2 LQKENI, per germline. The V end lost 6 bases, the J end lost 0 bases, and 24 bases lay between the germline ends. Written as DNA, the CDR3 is TGTGCCAGCTCCGGGACTACAGGGAAGGTGGCCCTCTCTGGAAACACCATATATTTT. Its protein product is CASSGTTGKVALSGNTIYF. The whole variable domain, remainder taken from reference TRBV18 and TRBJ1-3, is NAGVMQNPRHLVRRRGQEARLRCSPMKGHSHVYWYRQLPEEGLKFMVYLQKENIIDESGMPKERFSAEFPKEGPSILRIQQVVRGDSAAYFCASSGTTGKVALSGNTIYFGEGSWLTVV.

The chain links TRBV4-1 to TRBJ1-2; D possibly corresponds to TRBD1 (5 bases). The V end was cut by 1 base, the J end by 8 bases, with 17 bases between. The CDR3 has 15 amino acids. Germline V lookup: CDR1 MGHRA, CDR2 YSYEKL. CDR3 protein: CASSQVTDSLHGYTF. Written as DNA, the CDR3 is TGCGCCAGCAGCCAAGTAACAGACAGTCTCCACGGCTACACCTTC.

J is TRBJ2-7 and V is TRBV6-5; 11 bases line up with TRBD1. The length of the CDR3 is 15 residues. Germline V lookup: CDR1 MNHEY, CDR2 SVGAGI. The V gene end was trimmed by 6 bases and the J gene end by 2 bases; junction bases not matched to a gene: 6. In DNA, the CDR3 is TGTGCCAGCAGACCCTCGGGACAGGGGGCCTACGAGCAGTACTTC. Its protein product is CASRPSGQGAYEQYF.

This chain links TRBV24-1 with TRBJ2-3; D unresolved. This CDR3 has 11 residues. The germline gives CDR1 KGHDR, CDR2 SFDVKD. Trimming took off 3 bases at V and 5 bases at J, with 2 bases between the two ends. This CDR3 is CATSDRDTQYF. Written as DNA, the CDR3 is TGTGCCACCAGTGATCGAGATACGCAGTATTTT.

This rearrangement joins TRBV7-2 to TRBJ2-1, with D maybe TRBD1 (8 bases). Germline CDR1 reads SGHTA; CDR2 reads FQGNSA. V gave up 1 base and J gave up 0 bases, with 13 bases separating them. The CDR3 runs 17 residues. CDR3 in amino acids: CASSLDRGGGSYNEQFF. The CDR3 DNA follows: TGTGCCAGCAGCTTAGACAGGGGGGGAGGCTCCTACAATGAGCAGTTCTTC.

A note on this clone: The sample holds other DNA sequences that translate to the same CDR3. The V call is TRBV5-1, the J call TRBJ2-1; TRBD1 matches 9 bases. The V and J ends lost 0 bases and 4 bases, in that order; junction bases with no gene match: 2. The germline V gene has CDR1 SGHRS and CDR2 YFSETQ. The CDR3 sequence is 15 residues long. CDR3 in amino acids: CASSLGQGVYNEQFF. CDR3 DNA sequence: TGCGCCAGCAGCTTGGGACAGGGGGTGTACAATGAGCAGTTCTTC.

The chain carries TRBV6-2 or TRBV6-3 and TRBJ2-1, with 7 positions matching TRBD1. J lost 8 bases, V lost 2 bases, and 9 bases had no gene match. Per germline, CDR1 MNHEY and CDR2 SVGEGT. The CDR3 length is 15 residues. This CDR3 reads CASSYMQTGSYEQFF. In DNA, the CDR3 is TGTGCCAGCAGTTACATGCAGACAGGGTCATATGAGCAGTTCTTC.

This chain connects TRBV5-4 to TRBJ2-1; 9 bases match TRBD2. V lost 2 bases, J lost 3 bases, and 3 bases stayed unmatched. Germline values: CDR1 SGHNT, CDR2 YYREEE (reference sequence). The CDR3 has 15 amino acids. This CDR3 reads CASSLAGGNYNEQFF. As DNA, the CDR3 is TGTGCCAGCAGCTTAGCGGGGGGAAACTACAATGAGCAGTTCTTC.

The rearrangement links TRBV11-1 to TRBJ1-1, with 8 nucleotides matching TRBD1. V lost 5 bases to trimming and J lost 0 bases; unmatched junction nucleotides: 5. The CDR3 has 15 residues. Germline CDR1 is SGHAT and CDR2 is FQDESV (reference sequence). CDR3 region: CASSVRQGLNTEAFF. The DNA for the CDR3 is TGTGCCAGCAGCGTAAGACAGGGGCTGAACACTGAAGCTTTCTTT.

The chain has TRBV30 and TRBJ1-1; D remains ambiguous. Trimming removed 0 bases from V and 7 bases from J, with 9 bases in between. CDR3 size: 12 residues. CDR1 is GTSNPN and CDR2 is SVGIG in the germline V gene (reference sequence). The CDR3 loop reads CAWSVAAREAFF. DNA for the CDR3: TGTGCCTGGAGTGTAGCGGCCCGTGAAGCTTTCTTT.

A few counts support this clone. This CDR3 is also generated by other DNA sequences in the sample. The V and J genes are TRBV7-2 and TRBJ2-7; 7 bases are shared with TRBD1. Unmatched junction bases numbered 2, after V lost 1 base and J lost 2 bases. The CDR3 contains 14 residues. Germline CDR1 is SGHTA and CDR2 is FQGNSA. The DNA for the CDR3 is TGTGCCAGCAGCTTAGGGACAGGTGCCTACGAGCAGTACTTC. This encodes CASSLGTGAYEQYF.

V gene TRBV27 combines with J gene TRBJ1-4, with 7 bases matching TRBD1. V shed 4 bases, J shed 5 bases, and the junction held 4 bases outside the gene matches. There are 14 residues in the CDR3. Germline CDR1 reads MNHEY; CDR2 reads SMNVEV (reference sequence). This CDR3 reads CASSSTGWNEKLFF. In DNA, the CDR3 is TGTGCCAGCAGTTCGACAGGGTGGAATGAAAAACTGTTTTTT.